These 9 T cell receptor beta chains were all obtained from the same sample, sequenced in a study of blood T cell repertoires in COVID-19. The protocol was immunoSEQ multiplex PCR, while the TCRdb copy is restricted to in-frame clones and leaves out a portion. The repertoire holds 30,000 to 40,000 clones, with roughly 86% as singletons. Sample: peripheral blood. Receptors were obtained from a human donor with active COVID-19. The donor label of this sample is uncertain.

V and J are TRBV6-2 or TRBV6-3 and TRBJ1-4; D is unresolved. Between the trimmed V and J ends, which lost 6 bases and 0 bases, there was a span of 8 bases. The CDR3 sequence is 14 residues long. Germline loops: CDR1 MNHEY, CDR2 SVGEGT. The CDR3 loop is CASSQPATNEKLFF. The CDR3 region has the DNA TGTGCCAGCAGCCAACCAGCAACTAATGAAAAACTGTTTTTT.

The chain links TRBV6-5 to TRBJ1-3; TRBD1 matches at 7 bases. Unmatched junction bases numbered 3, after V lost 7 bases and J lost 0 bases. The CDR3 extends over 14 amino acids. CDR1 and CDR2 from the germline V gene are MNHEY and SVGAGI. The CDR3, as DNA: TGTGCCAGCAAGACAGGGTTCTCTGGAAACACCATATATTTT. Protein: CASKTGFSGNTIYF.

The V call is TRBV6-5, the J call TRBJ2-5; TRBD2 might be the D (5 bases). This CDR3 region has 14 residues. V dropped 0 bases and J dropped 2 bases, with 7 bases sitting between them. CDR1 and CDR2 from the germline V gene are MNHEY and SVGAGI. The chain's CDR3 is CASSYSWRQETQYF. The CDR3 DNA reads TGTGCCAGCAGTTACTCGTGGAGGCAAGAGACCCAGTACTTC.

The chain employs TRBV19 and TRBJ2-2; 10 nucleotides align to TRBD1. Germline values: CDR1 LNHDA, CDR2 SQIVND (reference sequence). The CDR3 has 15 amino acids. V was clipped by 4 bases and J by 3 bases; unmatched bases: 2. The CDR3 sequence: CASSTDRGDTGELFF. In DNA, the CDR3 is TGTGCCAGTAGTACGGACAGGGGGGACACCGGGGAGCTGTTTTTT.

The genes are TRBV2 and TRBJ2-2; the D is unclear. This CDR3 is built from 14 residues. CDR1 and CDR2 from the germline V gene are SNHLY and FYNNEI. Trimming cost V 6 bases and J 6 bases, with 14 bases left between them. CDR3 nucleotides: TGTGCCAGCAGGGCCCTTCAGGTACCCGGGGAGCTGTTTTTT. It codes for CASRALQVPGELFF.

This clone was seen only once. The V and J genes are TRBV19 and TRBJ2-5; 7 bases agree with TRBD1. This CDR3 has 15 residues. V shed 6 bases, J shed 4 bases, and the junction held 11 bases outside the gene matches. The germline V gene has CDR1 LNHDA and CDR2 SQIVND (reference sequence). The chain's CDR3 is CASSRDSDRAETQYF. DNA of the CDR3: TGTGCCAGTAGCAGAGATTCAGACAGGGCAGAGACCCAGTACTTC.

This clone turned up a few times. This chain joins TRBV19 and TRBJ2-7; no clear D. This CDR3 is built from 12 residues. Looked up from germline, CDR1 is LNHDA and CDR2 is SQIVND (reference sequence). V was clipped by 7 bases and J by 6 bases, with 13 bases between them. CDR3 bases: TGTGCCAGTATTATTGGCAAGATCGAGCAGTACTTC. It translates to CASIIGKIEQYF.

The chain uses TRBV4-3 and TRBJ2-5, with unresolved D. Germline V CDR1 and CDR2: LGHNA, YSLEER. Deletions cut 4 bases from V and 5 bases from J, with 17 bases between. This CDR3 contains 15 residues. CDR3 sequence reads: CASSLRIAPGETQYF. The CDR3 DNA follows: TGCGCCAGCAGCCTCCGGATCGCCCCCGGGGAGACCCAGTACTTC.

The chain joins TRBV9 to TRBJ1-3; TRBD1 matches at 7 bases. Germline CDR1 is SGDLS and CDR2 is YYNGEE. The junction had 3 bases not matched to a gene; V was cut back by 3 bases and J by 0 bases. This CDR3 is 15 amino acids long. The CDR3 loop is CASSDRGISGNTIYF. CDR3 nucleotide sequence: TGTGCCAGCAGCGACAGGGGCATCTCTGGAAACACCATATATTTT.